Presented here are 19 T cell receptor beta chains from one specimen sequenced in a study of T cells in localized non-small cell lung cancer. Libraries were prepared by immunoSEQ multiplex PCR; TCRdb keeps only in-frame clonotypes and omits some of them. This sample has about 6,000 clones; over 40% occur once, and the top ten carry roughly 8.8%. Sequences were derived from lung tumor tissue, sampled before any cancer treatment. These receptor sequences come from a woman aged 35 to 70 with stage II squamous cell lung carcinoma.

This sequence joins TRBV28 and TRBJ1-3; D might be TRBD1 (6 bases). V dropped 5 bases and J dropped 4 bases, with 18 bases sitting between them. The CDR3 loop spans 16 amino acids. The germline CDR1 and CDR2 sequences are MDHEN and SYDVKM. The CDR3 loop is CASSTGGYGQGNTIYF. CDR3 nucleotides: TGTGCCAGCAGTACTGGGGGCTACGGACAGGGAAACACCATATATTTT.

The CDR3 here is CASSVGSGSLNEQFF. The CDR3, as DNA: TGCGCCAGCAGCGTGGGGAGCGGCAGCCTCAATGAGCAGTTCTTC. The rearrangement links TRBV5-1 to TRBJ2-1, with D possibly matching TRBD2 (5 bases). This CDR3 contains 15 residues. The V end was cut by 4 bases, the J end by 6 bases, with 17 bases between. From germline, CDR1 is SGHRS and CDR2 YFSETQ.

This chain joins TRBV14 and TRBJ2-2; TRBD2 aligns across 10 bases. CDR1 and CDR2 (germline): SGHDN, FVKESK. V shed 4 bases, J shed 6 bases, and the junction held 5 bases outside the gene matches. The CDR3 is 15 amino acids. The CDR3, as DNA: TGTGCCAGCAGCCCCTCAGCGGGAGGGCCCGGGGAGCTGTTTTTT. This translates into CASSPSAGGPGELFF. Based on the CDR3 plus reference TRBV14 and TRBJ2-2, the full variable domain is EAGVTQFPSHSVIEKGQTVTLRCDPISGHDNLYWYRRVMGKEIKFLLHFVKESKQDESGMPNNRFLAERTGGTYSTLKVQPAELEDSGVYFCASSPSAGGPGELFFGEGSRLTVL.

The rearrangement joins TRBV30 to TRBJ1-5, with D uncertain. CDR3 size: 12 residues. Per germline, CDR1 GTSNPN and CDR2 SVGIG (reference sequence). V dropped 1 base and J dropped 6 bases, with 7 bases sitting between them. CDR3 bases: TGTGCCTGGAGTGCGCCCAGTCAGCCCCAGCATTTT. Its protein product is CAWSAPSQPQHF.

The CDR3 here is CASSLTSGRKLNTGELFF. CDR3 nucleotide sequence: TGTGCCAGCAGCCTGACTAGCGGGAGGAAGTTGAACACCGGGGAGCTGTTTTTT. This chain uses TRBV14 with TRBJ2-2, with 13 bases matching TRBD2. Germline V gene lookup returns CDR1 SGHDN and CDR2 FVKESK. The CDR3 runs to 18 residues. With 4 bases clipped from V and 1 base from J, the junction kept 6 bases outside the gene matches.

The chain is built from TRBV11-3 and TRBJ1-1; D remains unclear. There are 15 residues in the CDR3. Deletions cut 4 bases from V and 5 bases from J, with 17 bases between. Germline CDR1 reads SGHNT; CDR2 reads YENEEA. Here the CDR3 DNA reads TGTGCCAGCAGCTCGACCGCGACAAGACCGACTGAAGCTTTCTTT. Translation: CASSSTATRPTEAFF.

The rearrangement joins TRBV28 to TRBJ2-1; D is unresolved. The germline gives CDR1 MDHEN, CDR2 SYDVKM. This CDR3 contains 14 residues. Trimming cost V 6 bases and J 5 bases, with 14 bases left between them. CDR3 amino acids: CASSLPGRNNEQFF. The CDR3 nucleotides are TGTGCCAGCAGCTTACCTGGACGGAACAATGAGCAGTTCTTC. The variable domain in full, with the rest retrieved from reference TRBV28 and TRBJ2-1, is DVKVTQSSRYLVKRTGEKVFLECVQDMDHENMFWYRQDPGLGLRLIYFSYDVKMKEKGDIPEGYSVSREKKERFSLILESASTNQTSMYLCASSLPGRNNEQFFGPGTRLTVL.

J is TRBJ1-3 and V is TRBV19, with D possibly TRBD1 on 5 matching bases. Germline CDR1 is LNHDA and CDR2 is SQIVND (reference sequence). Trimming removed 4 bases at V and 8 bases at J, with 21 bases between. CDR3 length equals 16 residues. The CDR3 reads CASSKIPGQFMHTIYF. The CDR3 region has the DNA TGTGCCAGTAGTAAAATTCCCGGACAATTTATGCACACCATATATTTT.

The genes are TRBV19 and TRBJ2-7; 7 nucleotides agree with TRBD2. The trim removed 5 bases at V and 3 bases at J, leaving 7 bases unmatched. The CDR3 length is 14 residues. Germline V CDR1 and CDR2: LNHDA, SQIVND (reference sequence). CDR3 nucleotides: TGTGCCAGTAGTCTCTCGCTAGCGGACTACGAGCAGTACTTC. Protein: CASSLSLADYEQYF.

V gene TRBV18 combines with J gene TRBJ1-2; 7 bases map to TRBD1. V shed 3 bases and J 8 bases; nucleotides not matched to a gene: 9. Germline CDR1 reads KGHSH; CDR2 reads LQKENI. The CDR3 sequence is 14 residues long. CDR3 sequence: CASSPLDRDGGYTF. In DNA form, the CDR3 reads TGTGCCAGCTCACCCCTTGACAGGGATGGAGGCTACACCTTC.

This clone was counted only a few times. V usage is TRBV19 and J usage is TRBJ1-1; a weak D match, TRBD1 (5 bases). The CDR3 is 15 residues long. V dropped 1 base and J dropped 1 base, with 10 bases sitting between them. The germline V gene encodes CDR1 LNHDA and CDR2 SQIVND (reference sequence). As DNA, the CDR3 is TGTGCCAGTAGTATAGGGCAGGGAAGGAACACTGAAGCTTTCTTT. It specifies CASSIGQGRNTEAFF.

There are a few counts of this clone. The V call is TRBV11-3, the J call TRBJ2-5; 13 bases are shared with TRBD2. J lost 4 bases, V lost 5 bases, and 7 bases had no gene match. Germline lookup yields CDR1 SGHNT and CDR2 YENEEA. CDR3 length equals 16 residues. CDR3 sequence (DNA): TGTGCCAGCAGCCAAGCAACTAGCGGGAGGGGAGAGACCCAGTACTTC. Amino acids: CASSQATSGRGETQYF.

Relative to its sample, this clone is medium-sized. This chain joins TRBV6-8 and TRBJ1-6; 7 bases are a match to TRBD1. V shed 6 bases, J shed 9 bases, and the junction held 8 bases outside the gene matches. The CDR3 consists of 14 residues. Germline V gene lookup returns CDR1 MNHGY and CDR2 SAAAGT. The CDR3, as DNA: TGTGCCAGCAGAGCAGGACAGGAGCGTTCACCCCTCCACTTT. Residues: CASRAGQERSPLHF.

This chain uses TRBV2 with TRBJ2-7, with D possibly matching TRBD2 (6 bases). The ends were cut back, 6 bases at V and 0 bases at J, with 6 bases in the middle. The CDR3 spans 12 residues. Germline assignment: CDR1 SNHLY and CDR2 FYNNEI. CDR3 coding DNA: TGTGCCAGCAGCGGGAGCTCCTACGAGCAGTACTTC. Encoded protein: CASSGSSYEQYF.

This clone was counted between two and nine times. The J gene is TRBJ1-5, the V gene TRBV14; tentative D call: TRBD1 (5 bases). Germline lookup yields CDR1 SGHDN and CDR2 FVKESK. The CDR3 has 13 amino acids. Trimming removed 1 base at V and 9 bases at J, with 10 bases between. CDR3 DNA sequence: TGTGCCAGCAGCCAAGTAGGGACGGGGCCCCAGCATTTT. Translation: CASSQVGTGPQHF.

The gene calls are TRBV30 and TRBJ1-5; maybe TRBD1 (6 bases). V lost 2 bases and J 3 bases, leaving 14 bases between the germline ends. The CDR3 consists of 15 residues. Looked up from germline, CDR1 is GTSNPN and CDR2 is SVGIG (reference sequence). CDR3 nucleotides: TGTGCCTGGAGTAAGGGGACATATGTCAATCAGCCCCAGCATTTT. Translation: CAWSKGTYVNQPQHF. The full variable domain, with the rest looked up from reference TRBV30 and TRBJ1-5, is SQTIHQWPATLVQPVGSPLSLECTVEGTSNPNLYWYRQAAGRGLQLLFYSVGIGQISSEVPQNLSASRPQDRQFILSSKKLLLSDSGFYLCAWSKGTYVNQPQHFGDGTRLSIL.

This clone came up a few times. The J gene is TRBJ1-1, the V gene TRBV19; D is perhaps TRBD1 (6 bases). Germline V gene data show CDR1 as LNHDA and CDR2 as SQIVND (reference sequence). V was cut by 1 base and J by 10 bases, with 19 bases left in between. CDR3 size: 15 residues. The CDR3, as DNA: TGTGCCAGTAGTATAGGGGGGCACTCTGGCAGGGCAGCTTTCTTT. It encodes CASSIGGHSGRAAFF.

This clone appeared a single time. The chain uses TRBV14 and TRBJ2-5; D ambiguous. V lost 4 bases, J lost 5 bases, and 5 bases lay in between. Germline-derived CDR1 and CDR2 are SGHDN and FVKESK. The CDR3 covers 11 residues. This CDR3 is CASSLKETQYF. The CDR3, as DNA: TGTGCCAGCAGCCTGAAGGAGACCCAGTACTTC.

J is TRBJ1-5 and V is TRBV6-8, with a possible D match to TRBD1 (5 bases). This CDR3 region has 15 residues. V was shortened by 0 bases and J by 6 bases, with 12 bases between the two germline ends. Germline V gene lookup returns CDR1 MNHGY and CDR2 SAAAGT. The CDR3 sequence is CASSYSTDSGQPQHF. The CDR3 nucleotides read TGTGCCAGCAGTTACTCGACAGACAGCGGTCAGCCCCAGCATTTT.